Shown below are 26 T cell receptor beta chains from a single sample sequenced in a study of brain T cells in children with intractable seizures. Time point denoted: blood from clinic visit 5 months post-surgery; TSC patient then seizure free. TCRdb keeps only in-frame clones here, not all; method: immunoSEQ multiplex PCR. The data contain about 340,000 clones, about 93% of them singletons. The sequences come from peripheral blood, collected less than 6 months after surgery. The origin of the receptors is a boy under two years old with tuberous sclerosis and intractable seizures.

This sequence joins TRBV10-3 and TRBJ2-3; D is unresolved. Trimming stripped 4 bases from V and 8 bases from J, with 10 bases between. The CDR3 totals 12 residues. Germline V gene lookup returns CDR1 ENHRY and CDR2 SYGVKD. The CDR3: CAISGSASTQYF. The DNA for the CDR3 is TGTGCCATCAGTGGCTCAGCAAGTACGCAGTATTTT.

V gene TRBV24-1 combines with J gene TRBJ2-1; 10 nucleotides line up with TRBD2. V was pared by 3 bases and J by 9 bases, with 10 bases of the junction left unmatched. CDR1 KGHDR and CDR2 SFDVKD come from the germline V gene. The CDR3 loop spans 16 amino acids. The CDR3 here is CATSDIRAGGNSEQFF. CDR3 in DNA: TGTGCCACCAGTGATATCCGAGCGGGAGGGAATAGTGAGCAGTTCTTC.

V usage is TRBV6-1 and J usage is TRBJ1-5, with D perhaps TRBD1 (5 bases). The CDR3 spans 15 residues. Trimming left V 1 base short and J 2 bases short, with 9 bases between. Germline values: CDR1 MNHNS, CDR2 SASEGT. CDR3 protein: CASSEGWGGNQPQHF. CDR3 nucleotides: TGTGCCAGCAGTGAAGGGTGGGGGGGCAATCAGCCCCAGCATTTT.

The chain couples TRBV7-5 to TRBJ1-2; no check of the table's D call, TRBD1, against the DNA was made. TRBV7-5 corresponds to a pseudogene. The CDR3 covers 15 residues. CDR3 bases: TGTGCCAGAAGCTTATGCCAGGGACAAACCTATGGCTACACCTTC. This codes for CARSLCQGQTYGYTF.

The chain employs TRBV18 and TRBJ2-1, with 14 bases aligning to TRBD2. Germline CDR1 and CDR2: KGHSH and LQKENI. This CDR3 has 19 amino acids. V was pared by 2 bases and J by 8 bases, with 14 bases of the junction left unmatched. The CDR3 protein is CASSPRGLAGVVIVDEQFF. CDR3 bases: TGTGCCAGCTCACCAAGGGGACTAGCGGGAGTAGTTATAGTAGATGAGCAGTTCTTC.

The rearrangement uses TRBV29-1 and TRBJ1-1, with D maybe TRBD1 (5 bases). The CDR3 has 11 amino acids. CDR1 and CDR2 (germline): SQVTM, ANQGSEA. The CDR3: CRAGGGTEAFF. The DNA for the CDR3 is TGCCGCGCCGGGGGGGGGACTGAAGCTTTCTTT.

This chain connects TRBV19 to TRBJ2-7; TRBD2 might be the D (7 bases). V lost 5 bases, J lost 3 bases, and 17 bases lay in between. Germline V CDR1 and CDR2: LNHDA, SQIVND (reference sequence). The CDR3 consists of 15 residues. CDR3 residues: CASSGGAGDFYEQYF. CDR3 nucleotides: TGTGCCAGTAGTGGGGGGGCCGGGGACTTCTACGAGCAGTACTTC.

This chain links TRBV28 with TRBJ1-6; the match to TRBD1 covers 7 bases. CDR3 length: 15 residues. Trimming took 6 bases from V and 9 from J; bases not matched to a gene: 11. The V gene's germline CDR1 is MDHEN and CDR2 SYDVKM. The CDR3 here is CASRVIDREGSPLHF. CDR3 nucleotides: TGTGCCAGCAGAGTTATCGACAGGGAAGGTTCACCCCTCCACTTT.

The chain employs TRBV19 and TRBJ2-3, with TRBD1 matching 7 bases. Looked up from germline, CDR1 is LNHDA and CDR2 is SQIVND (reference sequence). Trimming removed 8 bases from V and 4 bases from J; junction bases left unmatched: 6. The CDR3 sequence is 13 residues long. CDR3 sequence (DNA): TGTGCCAGTCAGGGGGTGGGGGCAGATACGCAGTATTTT. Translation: CASQGVGADTQYF.

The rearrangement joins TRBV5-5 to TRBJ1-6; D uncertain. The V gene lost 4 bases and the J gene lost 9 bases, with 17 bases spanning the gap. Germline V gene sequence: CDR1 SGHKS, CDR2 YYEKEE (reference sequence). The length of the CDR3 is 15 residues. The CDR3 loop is CASSGGPSAGSPLHF. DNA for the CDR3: TGTGCCAGCAGCGGTGGACCTTCGGCGGGTTCACCCCTCCACTTT. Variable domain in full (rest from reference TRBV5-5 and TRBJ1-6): DAGVTQSPTHLIKTRGQQVTLRCSPISGHKSVSWYQQVLGQGPQFIFQYYEKEERGRGNFPDRFSARQFPNYSSELNVNALLLGDSALYLCASSGGPSAGSPLHFGNGTRLTVT.

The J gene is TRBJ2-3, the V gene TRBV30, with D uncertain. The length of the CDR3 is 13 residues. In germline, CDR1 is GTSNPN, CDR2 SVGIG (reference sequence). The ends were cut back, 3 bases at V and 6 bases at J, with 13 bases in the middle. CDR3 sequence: CAWSQLTTDTQYF. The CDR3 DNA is TGTGCCTGGAGCCAGCTTACTACGGATACGCAGTATTTT.

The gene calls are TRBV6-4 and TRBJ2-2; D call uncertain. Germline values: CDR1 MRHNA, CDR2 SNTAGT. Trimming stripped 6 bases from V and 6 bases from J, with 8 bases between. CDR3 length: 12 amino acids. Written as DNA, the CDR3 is TGTGCCAGCAGCGAGCCCCCCGGGGAGCTGTTTTTT. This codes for CASSEPPGELFF.

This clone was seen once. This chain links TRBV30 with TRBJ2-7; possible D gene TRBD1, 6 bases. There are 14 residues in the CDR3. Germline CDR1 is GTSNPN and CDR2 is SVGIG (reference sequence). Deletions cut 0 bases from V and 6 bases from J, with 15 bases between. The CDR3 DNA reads TGTGCCTGGAGTGTACCCAGGGGATTGCGCGAGCAGTACTTC. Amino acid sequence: CAWSVPRGLREQYF.

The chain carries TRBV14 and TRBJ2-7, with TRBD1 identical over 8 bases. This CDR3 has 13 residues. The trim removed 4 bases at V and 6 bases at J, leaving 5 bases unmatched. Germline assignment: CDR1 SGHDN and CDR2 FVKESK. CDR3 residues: CASSPDRVGEQYF. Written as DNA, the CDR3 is TGTGCCAGCAGCCCGGACAGGGTGGGCGAGCAGTACTTC.

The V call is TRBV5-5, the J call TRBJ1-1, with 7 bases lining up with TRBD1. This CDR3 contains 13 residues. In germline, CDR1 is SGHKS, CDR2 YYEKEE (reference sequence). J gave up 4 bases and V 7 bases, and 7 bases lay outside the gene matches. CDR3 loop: CASGATGSTEAFF. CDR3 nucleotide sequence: TGTGCCAGCGGCGCGACAGGGTCCACTGAAGCTTTCTTT.

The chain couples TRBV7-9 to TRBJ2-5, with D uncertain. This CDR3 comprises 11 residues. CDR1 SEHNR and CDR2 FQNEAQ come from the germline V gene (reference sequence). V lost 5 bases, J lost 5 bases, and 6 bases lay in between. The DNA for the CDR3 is TGTGCCAGCAGCGCTACGGAGACCCAGTACTTC. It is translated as CASSATETQYF.

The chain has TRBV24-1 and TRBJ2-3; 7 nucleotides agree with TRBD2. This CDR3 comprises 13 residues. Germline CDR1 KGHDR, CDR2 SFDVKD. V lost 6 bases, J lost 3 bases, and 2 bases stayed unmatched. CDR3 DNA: TGTGCCACCAGTCAGCGGGAAACAGATACGCAGTATTTT. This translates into CATSQRETDTQYF.

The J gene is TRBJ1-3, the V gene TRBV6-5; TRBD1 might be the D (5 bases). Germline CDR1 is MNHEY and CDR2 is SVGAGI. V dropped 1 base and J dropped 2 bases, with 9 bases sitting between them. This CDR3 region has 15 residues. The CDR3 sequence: CASSYFGTTGNTIYF. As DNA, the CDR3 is TGTGCCAGCAGTTACTTCGGGACTACTGGAAACACCATATATTTT.

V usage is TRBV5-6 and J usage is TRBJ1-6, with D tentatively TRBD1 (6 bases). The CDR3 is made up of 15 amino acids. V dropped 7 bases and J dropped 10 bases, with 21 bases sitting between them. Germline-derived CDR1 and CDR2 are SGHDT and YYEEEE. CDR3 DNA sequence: TGTGCCAGCGGGCTAAGGGGGGCGTTAGGGTCACCCCTCCACTTT. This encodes CASGLRGALGSPLHF.

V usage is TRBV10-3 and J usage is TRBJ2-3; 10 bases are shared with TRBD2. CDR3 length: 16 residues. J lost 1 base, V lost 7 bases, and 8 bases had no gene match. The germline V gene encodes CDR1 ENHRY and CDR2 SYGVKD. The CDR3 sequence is CAIKGILAGGTDTQYF. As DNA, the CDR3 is TGTGCCATCAAGGGGATCCTAGCGGGGGGCACAGATACGCAGTATTTT.

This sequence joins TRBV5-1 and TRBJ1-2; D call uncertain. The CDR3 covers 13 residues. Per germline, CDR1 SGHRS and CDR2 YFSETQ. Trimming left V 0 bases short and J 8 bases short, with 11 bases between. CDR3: CASSLEKAVGYTF. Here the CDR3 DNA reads TGCGCCAGCAGCTTGGAAAAGGCGGTCGGCTACACCTTC.

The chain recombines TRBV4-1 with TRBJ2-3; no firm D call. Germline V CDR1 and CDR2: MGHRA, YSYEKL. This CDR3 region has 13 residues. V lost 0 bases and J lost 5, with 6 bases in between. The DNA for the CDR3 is TGCGCCAGCAGCCAAGATTTCAAAGATACGCAGTATTTT. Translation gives CASSQDFKDTQYF.

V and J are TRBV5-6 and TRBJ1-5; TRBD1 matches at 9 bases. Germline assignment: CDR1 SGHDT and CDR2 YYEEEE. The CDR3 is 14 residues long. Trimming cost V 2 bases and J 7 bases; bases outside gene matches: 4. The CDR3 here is CASSFRTGDQPQHF. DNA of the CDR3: TGTGCCAGCAGCTTCCGGACAGGGGACCAGCCCCAGCATTTT.

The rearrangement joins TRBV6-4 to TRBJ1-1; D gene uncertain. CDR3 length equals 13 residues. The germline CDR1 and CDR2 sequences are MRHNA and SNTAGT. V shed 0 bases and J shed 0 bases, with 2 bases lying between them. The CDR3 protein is CASSDSLNTEAFF. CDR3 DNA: TGTGCCAGCAGTGACTCGTTGAACACTGAAGCTTTCTTT.

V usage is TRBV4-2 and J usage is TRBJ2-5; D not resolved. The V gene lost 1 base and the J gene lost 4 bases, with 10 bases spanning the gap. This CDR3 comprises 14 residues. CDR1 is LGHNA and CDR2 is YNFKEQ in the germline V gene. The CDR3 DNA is TGTGCCAGCAGCCAAGTCGTTCTTTCAGAGACCCAGTACTTC. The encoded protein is CASSQVVLSETQYF.

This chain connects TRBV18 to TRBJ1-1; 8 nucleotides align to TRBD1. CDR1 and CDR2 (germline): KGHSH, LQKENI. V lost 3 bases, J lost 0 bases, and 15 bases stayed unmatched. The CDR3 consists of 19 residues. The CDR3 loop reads CASSPTGVMTHPLNTEAFF. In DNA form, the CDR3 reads TGTGCCAGCTCACCGACAGGGGTGATGACCCATCCATTGAACACTGAAGCTTTCTTT.